This T cell receptor beta chain is from a study of T cells in Graves' hyperthyroidism and ophthalmopathy. The TCR beta CDR3 regions underwent amplification using RNA transcripts as the source. The TCR CDR3 was amplified in a first-round RT-PCR using the HTBI primer set. One entry per CDR3 protein results from TCRdb running MiXCR on the multiplex PCR reads. The data show a few hundred thousand distinct CDR3 sequences, about an eighth seen once. Trimming at V came to 0 bases and at J to 8 bases, leaving 1 base not matched to a gene. The germline V gene has CDR1 SGHDT and CDR2 YYEEEE. This CDR3 region has 13 residues. In patients aged 18 to 65, hyperthyroidism was newly diagnosed, with duration under 2 months.

The origin of this receptor is a woman between 18 and 30 years old with Graves' hyperthyroidism. The sequencing input was blood. The chain carries TRBV5-6 and TRBJ1-5, with TRBD1 matching over 8 bases. The CDR3 loop reads CASSLATGEPQHF. The CDR3 coding sequence is TGTGCCAGCAGCTTGGCGACAGGGGAGCCCCAGCATTTT.